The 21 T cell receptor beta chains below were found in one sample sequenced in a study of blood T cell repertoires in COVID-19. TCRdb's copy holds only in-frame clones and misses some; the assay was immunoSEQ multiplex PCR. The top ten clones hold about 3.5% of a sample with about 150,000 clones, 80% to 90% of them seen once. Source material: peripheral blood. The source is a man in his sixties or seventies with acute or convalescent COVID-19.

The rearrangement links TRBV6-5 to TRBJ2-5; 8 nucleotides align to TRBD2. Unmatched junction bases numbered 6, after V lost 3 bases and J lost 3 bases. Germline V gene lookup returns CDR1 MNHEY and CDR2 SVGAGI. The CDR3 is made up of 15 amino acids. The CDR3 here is CASSYSGNLEETQYF. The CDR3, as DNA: TGTGCCAGCAGTTATAGCGGGAACTTGGAAGAGACCCAGTACTTC.

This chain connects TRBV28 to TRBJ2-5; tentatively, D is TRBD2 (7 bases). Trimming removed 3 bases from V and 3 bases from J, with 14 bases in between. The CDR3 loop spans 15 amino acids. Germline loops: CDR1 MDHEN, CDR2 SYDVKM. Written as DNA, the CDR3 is TGTGCCAGCAGTTTTAGAGGGGGGGAAGAAGAGACCCAGTACTTC. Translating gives CASSFRGGEEETQYF.

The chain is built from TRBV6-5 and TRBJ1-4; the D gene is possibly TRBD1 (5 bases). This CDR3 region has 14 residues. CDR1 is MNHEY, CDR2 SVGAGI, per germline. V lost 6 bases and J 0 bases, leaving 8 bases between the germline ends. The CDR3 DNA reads TGTGCCAGCAGAGCAGGGTCAACTAATGAAAAACTGTTTTTT. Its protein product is CASRAGSTNEKLFF.

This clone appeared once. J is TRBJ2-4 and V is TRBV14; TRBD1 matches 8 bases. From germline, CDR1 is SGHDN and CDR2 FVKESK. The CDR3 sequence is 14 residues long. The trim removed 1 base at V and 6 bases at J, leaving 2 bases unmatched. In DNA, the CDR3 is TGTGCCAGCAGCCAAGCGACAGGGGTAAACATTCAGTACTTC. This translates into CASSQATGVNIQYF.

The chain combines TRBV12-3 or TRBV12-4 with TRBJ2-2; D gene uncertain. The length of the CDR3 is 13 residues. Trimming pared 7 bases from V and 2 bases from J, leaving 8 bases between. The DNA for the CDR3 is TGTGCCAGCAACGTACTAAACACCGGGGAGCTGTTTTTT. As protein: CASNVLNTGELFF.

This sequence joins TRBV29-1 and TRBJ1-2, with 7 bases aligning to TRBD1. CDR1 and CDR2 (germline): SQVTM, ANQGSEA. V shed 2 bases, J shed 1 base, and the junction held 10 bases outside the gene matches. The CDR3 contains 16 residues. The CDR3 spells CSVERLGGTDNYGYTF. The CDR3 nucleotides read TGCAGCGTTGAAAGGCTTGGCGGGACAGATAACTATGGCTACACCTTC.

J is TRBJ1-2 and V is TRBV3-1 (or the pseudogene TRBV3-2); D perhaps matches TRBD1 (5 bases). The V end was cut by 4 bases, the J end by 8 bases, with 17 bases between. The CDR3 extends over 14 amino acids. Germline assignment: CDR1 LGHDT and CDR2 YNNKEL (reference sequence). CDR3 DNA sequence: TGTGCCAGCAGCCCCCCTTTTGCATGGGGCGGCTACACCTTC. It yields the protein CASSPPFAWGGYTF.

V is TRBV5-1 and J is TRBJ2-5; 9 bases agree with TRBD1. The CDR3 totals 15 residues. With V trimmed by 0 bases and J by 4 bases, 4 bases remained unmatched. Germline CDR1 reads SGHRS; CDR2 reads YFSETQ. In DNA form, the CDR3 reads TGCGCCAGCAGCTTGGCGGGACAGGGTGGAGAGACCCAGTACTTC. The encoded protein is CASSLAGQGGETQYF. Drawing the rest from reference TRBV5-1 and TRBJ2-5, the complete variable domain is KAGVTQTPRYLIKTRGQQVTLSCSPISGHRSVSWYQQTPGQGLQFLFEYFSETQRNKGNFPGRFSGRQFSNSRSEMNVSTLELGDSALYLCASSLAGQGGETQYFGPGTRLLVL.

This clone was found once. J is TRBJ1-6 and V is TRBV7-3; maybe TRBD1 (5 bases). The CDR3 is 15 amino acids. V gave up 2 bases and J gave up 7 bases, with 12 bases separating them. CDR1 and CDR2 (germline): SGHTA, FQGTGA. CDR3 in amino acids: CASSLDPGWNSPLHF. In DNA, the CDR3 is TGTGCCAGCAGCTTAGATCCAGGGTGGAATTCACCCCTCCACTTT.

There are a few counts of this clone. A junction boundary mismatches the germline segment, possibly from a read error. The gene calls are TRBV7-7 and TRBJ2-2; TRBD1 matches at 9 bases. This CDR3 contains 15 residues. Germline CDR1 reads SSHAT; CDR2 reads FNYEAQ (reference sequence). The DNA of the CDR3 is TGTGCTAGCAGCTATCGGGGGACAGGGATCGGGGAGCTGTTTTTT. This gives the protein CASSYRGTGIGELFF. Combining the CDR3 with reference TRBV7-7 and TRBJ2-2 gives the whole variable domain GAGVSQSPRYKVTKRGQDVTLRCDPISSHATLYWYQQALGQGPEFLTYFNYEAQPDKSGLPSDRFSAERPEGSISTLTIQRTEQRDSAMYRCASSYRGTGIGELFFGEGSRLTVL.

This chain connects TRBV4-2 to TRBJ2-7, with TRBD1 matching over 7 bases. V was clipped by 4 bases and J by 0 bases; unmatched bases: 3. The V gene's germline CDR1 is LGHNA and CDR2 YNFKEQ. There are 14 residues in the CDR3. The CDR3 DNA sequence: TGTGCCAGCAGCCCGAGGGGGCCCTCCTACGAGCAGTACTTC. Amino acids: CASSPRGPSYEQYF.

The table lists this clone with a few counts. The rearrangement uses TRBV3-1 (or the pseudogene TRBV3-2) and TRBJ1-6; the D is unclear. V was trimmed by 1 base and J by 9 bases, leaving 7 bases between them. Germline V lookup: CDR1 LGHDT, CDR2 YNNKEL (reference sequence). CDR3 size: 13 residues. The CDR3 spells CASSQVESSPLHF. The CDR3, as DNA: TGTGCCAGCAGCCAAGTAGAGAGTTCACCCCTCCACTTT.

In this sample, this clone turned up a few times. The CDR3 nucleotides read TGCGCCAGCAGCTTGGCCCTAGCGGGAGCAGGAGATACGCAGTATTTT. It translates to CASSLALAGAGDTQYF. The chain combines TRBV5-1 with TRBJ2-3; 10 bases fit TRBD2. The V segment lost 0 bases and the J segment 5 bases; nucleotides outside the gene matches: 6. This CDR3 contains 16 residues. Looked up from germline, CDR1 is SGHRS and CDR2 is YFSETQ. Complete variable domain (other parts from reference TRBV5-1 and TRBJ2-3): KAGVTQTPRYLIKTRGQQVTLSCSPISGHRSVSWYQQTPGQGLQFLFEYFSETQRNKGNFPGRFSGRQFSNSRSEMNVSTLELGDSALYLCASSLALAGAGDTQYFGPGTRLTVL.

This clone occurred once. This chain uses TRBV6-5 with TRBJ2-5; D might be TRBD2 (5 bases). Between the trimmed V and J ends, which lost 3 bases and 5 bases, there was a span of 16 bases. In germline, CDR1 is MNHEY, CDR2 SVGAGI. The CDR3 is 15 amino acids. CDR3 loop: CASSYSPGSGETQYF. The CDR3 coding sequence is TGTGCCAGCAGTTATTCCCCGGGATCTGGGGAGACCCAGTACTTC.

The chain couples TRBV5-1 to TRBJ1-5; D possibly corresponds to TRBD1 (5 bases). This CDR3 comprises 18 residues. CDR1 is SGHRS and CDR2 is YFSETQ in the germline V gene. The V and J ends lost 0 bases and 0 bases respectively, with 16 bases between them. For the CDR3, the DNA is TGCGCCAGCAGCTTGGGGGACTTCGCCGAGGGTAGCAATCAGCCCCAGCATTTT. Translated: CASSLGDFAEGSNQPQHF.

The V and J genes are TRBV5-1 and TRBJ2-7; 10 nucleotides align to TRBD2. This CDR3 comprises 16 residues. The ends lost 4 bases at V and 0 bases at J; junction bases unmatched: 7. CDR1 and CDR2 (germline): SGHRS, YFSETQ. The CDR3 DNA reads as TGCGCCAGCAGCACTACCACTAGCGGGGTCTCCTACGAGCAGTACTTC. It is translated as CASSTTTSGVSYEQYF. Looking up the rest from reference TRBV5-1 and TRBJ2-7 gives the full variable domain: KAGVTQTPRYLIKTRGQQVTLSCSPISGHRSVSWYQQTPGQGLQFLFEYFSETQRNKGNFPGRFSGRQFSNSRSEMNVSTLELGDSALYLCASSTTTSGVSYEQYFGPGTRLTVT.

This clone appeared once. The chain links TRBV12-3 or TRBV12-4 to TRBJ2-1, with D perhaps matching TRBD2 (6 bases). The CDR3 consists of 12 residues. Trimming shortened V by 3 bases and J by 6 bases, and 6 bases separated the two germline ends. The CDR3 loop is CASSLTSNEQFF. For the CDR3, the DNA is TGTGCCAGCAGTTTGACTAGCAATGAGCAGTTCTTC.

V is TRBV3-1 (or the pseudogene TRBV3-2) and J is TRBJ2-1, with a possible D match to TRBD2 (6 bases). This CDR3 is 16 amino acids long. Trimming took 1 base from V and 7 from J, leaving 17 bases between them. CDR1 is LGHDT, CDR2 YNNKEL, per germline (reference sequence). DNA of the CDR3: TGTGCCAGCAGCCAAGGGATCGGGAGAAAGAGGAATGAGCAGTTCTTC. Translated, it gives CASSQGIGRKRNEQFF.

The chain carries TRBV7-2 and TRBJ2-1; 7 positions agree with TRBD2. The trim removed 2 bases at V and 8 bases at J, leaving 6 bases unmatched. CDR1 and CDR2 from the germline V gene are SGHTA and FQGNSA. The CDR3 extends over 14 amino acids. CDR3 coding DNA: TGTGCCAGCAGCTTAATGGGGGGGGGATATGAGCAGTTCTTC. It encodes CASSLMGGGYEQFF.

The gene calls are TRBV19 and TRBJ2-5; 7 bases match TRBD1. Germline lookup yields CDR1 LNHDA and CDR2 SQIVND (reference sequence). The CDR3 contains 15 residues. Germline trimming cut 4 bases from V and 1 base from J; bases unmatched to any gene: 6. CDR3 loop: CASSTGTEGQETQYF. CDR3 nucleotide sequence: TGTGCCAGTAGTACCGGGACAGAGGGCCAAGAGACCCAGTACTTC.

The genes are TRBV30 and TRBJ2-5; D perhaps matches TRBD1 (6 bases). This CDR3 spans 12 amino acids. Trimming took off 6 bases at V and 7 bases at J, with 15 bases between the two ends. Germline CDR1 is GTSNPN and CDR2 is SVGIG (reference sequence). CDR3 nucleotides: TGTGCCTGCCCGGGACAACGTGGGACCCAGTACTTC. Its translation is CACPGQRGTQYF.